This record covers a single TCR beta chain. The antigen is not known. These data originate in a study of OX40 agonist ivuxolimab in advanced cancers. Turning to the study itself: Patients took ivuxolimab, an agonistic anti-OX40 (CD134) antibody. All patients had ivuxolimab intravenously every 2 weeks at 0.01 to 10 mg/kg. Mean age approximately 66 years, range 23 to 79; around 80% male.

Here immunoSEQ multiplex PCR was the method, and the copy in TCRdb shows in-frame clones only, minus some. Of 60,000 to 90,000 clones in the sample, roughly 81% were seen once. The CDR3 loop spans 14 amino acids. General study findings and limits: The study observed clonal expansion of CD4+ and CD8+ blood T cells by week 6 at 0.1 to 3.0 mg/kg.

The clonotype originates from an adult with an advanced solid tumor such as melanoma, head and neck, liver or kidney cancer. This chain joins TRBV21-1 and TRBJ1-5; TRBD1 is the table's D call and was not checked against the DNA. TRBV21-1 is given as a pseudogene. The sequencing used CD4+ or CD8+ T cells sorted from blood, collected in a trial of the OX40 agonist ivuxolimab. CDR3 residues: CASSKDRLNQPQHF. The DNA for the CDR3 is TGTGCCAGCAGCAAAGACAGGCTTAATCAGCCCCAGCATTTT.